Sequencing of this T cell receptor (beta chain) was carried out in a study of shared clonotypes between healthy human individuals (TCRdb year 2020). With respect to the entire study: A few men and two women, aged 18 to 49 years, made up the cohort. To estimate repertoire size and how much clonotype sharing occurs between individuals, the study deeply sequenced the blood TCR repertoires of five or six healthy adults. Per donor, three plates each were used for CD4 naive and CD4 memory, two for CD8 naive, and one for CD8 memory. Libraries were prepared and TCR repertoires were sequenced by different laboratories using diverse techniques, in order to increase sequencing depth and limit assay-specific biases. Leukapheresis yielded between about 0.9 and 10 billion PBMCs per donor.

The donors were healthy, HIV-negative adults with no recently reported acute infections or vaccinations. Every donor was a Caucasian adult living in Nashville, Tennessee, USA. CD4+ T cells were enriched through magnetic negative selection, after which naive cells were positively selected on CD45RA and the remaining negative fraction served as the memory subset. Blood was collected by leukapheresis, and PBMCs were isolated by Ficoll-Histopaque density gradient centrifugation and then cryopreserved in liquid nitrogen vapor phase. Purity and quantity of every magnetically sorted T cell population were checked by analytical flow cytometry. Each sorted fraction had its genomic DNA isolated and then quantified by UV absorbance on a Nanodrop 2000c. Using the deep immunoSEQ assay, TCR CDR3 regions were amplified from genomic DNA by multiplex PCR. Extracted genomic DNA from each cell subset was spread evenly across all wells of several immunoSEQ 96-well plates, with each plate serving as a replicate. For sorted subsets, roughly 200 ng genomic DNA, equal to 30,000 or so T cell genomes, was loaded into each replicate PCR. Purified libraries were measured with a Qubit 3.0 fluorometer, size-checked on a Bioanalyzer 2100, and measured again with the KAPA Library Quantification kit. Every immunoSEQ 96-well plate was sequenced on a dedicated single-read 150-cycle Illumina NextSeq 550 flow cell. On the study's bioinformatics: The immunoSEQ output contained only junctional sequences without quality scores, so filtering could not match that applied to full-length reads. To assign V/J genes and CDR3, sequences were annotated using PyIR, a Python wrapper for IgBLAST v1.9, with IMGT germline references. Reads were removed for weak V/J assignments (E-value above 1e-6), missing CDR3, stop codons, out-of-frame junctions, or ambiguous translated residues. V3J clonotypes were defined by identical inferred V gene, J gene, and CDR3 amino acid sequence. The percentage overlap between two repertoires was calculated by dividing the number of shared unique clonotypes by the size of the smaller repertoire. Three approaches were used to assess repertoire richness: RTK rarefaction, the Chao1 estimator, and Recon v2.1 estimates of unobserved clonotypes. OLGA was used to compute generation probabilities for all TCRbeta clonotypes that the gDNA method yielded from a few donors. This immuneACCESS table, as held by TCRdb, lists in-frame sequences with V and J called but not all clones. Of the missing ones, under half trace to an unresolved V gene in checked studies; the others have no known cause. That table supplies the V and J calls and clone size; D and trimming were determined from the DNA. The sample table records about 1.5 million clones; 98% of these occur just once. Less than 0.55% of the sample belongs to the ten largest clones.

From its cysteine to its phenylalanine, the CDR3 spans 12 amino acids. Kept here is only the CDR3 DNA, which spans 36 bases and is read in frame from base 1. The germline V gene encodes CDR1 SGHKS and CDR2 YYEKEE (reference sequence). V is cut by 7 bases and J by 1 base, and the space between the germline ends is 9 bases. Paper-wide results and their limitations: Estimated clonotype richness was generally larger for naive than for memory subsets. Higher generation probabilities were observed for clonotypes shared by all four sorted-subset donors than for non-shared clonotypes. Even with the large sequencing depth, rarefaction of the sorted-subset datasets indicated that sequencing was incomplete. The small number of donors limited the genetic and exposure-history diversity represented. Sampling was restricted to blood, and TCR repertoires in tissue are likely to differ from TCR repertoires in blood. Based on pairwise subsampling, the degree of clonotype sharing among donors was expected to be affected by sequencing depth. When a handful of donors were compared, the shared fraction of clonotypes was about 5.5% for naive CD4, 3.5% to 4% for naive CD8, about 2.4% for memory CD4, and 0.4% for memory CD8.

Details on this clone: The antigen this receptor binds is unknown. Base qualities were left out, and no much larger clone turns up one base away.

The sequenced sample was naive CD4+ T cells sorted from blood. Read against the paper, the sample's cell subset or site label means: CD45RA+ positively selected. Recombination linked TRBV5-5 to TRBJ2-7; the D gene cannot be named for sure. The TCR sequence derives from a man aged 25-45 years in good health. The DNA sequence follows: TGTGCCAGCCAATCAGGTTCCTACGAGCAGTACTTC. Its amino acids are CASQSGSYEQYF.